The present entry profiles one TCR beta chain with its context. What it binds is not known. CDR3 size: 11 residues. Trimming cost V 8 bases and J 6 bases, with 9 bases left between them. CDR1 is SNHLY, CDR2 FYNNEI, per germline. Each CDR3 protein gets one entry after TCRdb re-called the 5' RACE reads with MiXCR. This repertoire shows roughly 500,000 distinct CDR3 sequences, about a fifth found once; its top ten account for 14%. The data were taken from a study of T cells after yellow fever vaccination. Whole-study findings and limits: Few clonotypes appeared in both CD4 and CD8 compartments.

The input for sequencing was PBMCs, taken 15 days after the yellow fever booster vaccination. The chain links TRBV2 to TRBJ2-3; a weak D match, TRBD1 (6 bases). The receptor's source is a man aged 30 to 39 who received the YFV17D yellow fever vaccine. The CDR3 here is CASGQFDTQYF. The CDR3 DNA reads as TGTGCCAGCGGACAGTTCGATACGCAGTATTTT.